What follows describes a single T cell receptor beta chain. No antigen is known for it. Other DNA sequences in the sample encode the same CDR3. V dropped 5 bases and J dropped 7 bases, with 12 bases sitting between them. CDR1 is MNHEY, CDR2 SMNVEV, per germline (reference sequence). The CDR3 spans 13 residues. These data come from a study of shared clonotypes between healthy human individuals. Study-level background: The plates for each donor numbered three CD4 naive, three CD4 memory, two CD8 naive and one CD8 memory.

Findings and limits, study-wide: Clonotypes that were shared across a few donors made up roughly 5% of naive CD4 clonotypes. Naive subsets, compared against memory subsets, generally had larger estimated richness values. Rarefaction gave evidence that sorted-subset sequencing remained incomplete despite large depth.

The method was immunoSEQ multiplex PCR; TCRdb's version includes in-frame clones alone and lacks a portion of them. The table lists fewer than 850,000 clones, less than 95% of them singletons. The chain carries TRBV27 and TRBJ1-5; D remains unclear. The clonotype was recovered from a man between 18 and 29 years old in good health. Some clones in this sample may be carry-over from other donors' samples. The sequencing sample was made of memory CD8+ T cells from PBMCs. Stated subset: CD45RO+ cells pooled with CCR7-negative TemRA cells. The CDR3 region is CASSLRVGQPQHF. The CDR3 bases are TGTGCCAGCAGTCTCCGGGTGGGGCAGCCCCAGCATTTT.